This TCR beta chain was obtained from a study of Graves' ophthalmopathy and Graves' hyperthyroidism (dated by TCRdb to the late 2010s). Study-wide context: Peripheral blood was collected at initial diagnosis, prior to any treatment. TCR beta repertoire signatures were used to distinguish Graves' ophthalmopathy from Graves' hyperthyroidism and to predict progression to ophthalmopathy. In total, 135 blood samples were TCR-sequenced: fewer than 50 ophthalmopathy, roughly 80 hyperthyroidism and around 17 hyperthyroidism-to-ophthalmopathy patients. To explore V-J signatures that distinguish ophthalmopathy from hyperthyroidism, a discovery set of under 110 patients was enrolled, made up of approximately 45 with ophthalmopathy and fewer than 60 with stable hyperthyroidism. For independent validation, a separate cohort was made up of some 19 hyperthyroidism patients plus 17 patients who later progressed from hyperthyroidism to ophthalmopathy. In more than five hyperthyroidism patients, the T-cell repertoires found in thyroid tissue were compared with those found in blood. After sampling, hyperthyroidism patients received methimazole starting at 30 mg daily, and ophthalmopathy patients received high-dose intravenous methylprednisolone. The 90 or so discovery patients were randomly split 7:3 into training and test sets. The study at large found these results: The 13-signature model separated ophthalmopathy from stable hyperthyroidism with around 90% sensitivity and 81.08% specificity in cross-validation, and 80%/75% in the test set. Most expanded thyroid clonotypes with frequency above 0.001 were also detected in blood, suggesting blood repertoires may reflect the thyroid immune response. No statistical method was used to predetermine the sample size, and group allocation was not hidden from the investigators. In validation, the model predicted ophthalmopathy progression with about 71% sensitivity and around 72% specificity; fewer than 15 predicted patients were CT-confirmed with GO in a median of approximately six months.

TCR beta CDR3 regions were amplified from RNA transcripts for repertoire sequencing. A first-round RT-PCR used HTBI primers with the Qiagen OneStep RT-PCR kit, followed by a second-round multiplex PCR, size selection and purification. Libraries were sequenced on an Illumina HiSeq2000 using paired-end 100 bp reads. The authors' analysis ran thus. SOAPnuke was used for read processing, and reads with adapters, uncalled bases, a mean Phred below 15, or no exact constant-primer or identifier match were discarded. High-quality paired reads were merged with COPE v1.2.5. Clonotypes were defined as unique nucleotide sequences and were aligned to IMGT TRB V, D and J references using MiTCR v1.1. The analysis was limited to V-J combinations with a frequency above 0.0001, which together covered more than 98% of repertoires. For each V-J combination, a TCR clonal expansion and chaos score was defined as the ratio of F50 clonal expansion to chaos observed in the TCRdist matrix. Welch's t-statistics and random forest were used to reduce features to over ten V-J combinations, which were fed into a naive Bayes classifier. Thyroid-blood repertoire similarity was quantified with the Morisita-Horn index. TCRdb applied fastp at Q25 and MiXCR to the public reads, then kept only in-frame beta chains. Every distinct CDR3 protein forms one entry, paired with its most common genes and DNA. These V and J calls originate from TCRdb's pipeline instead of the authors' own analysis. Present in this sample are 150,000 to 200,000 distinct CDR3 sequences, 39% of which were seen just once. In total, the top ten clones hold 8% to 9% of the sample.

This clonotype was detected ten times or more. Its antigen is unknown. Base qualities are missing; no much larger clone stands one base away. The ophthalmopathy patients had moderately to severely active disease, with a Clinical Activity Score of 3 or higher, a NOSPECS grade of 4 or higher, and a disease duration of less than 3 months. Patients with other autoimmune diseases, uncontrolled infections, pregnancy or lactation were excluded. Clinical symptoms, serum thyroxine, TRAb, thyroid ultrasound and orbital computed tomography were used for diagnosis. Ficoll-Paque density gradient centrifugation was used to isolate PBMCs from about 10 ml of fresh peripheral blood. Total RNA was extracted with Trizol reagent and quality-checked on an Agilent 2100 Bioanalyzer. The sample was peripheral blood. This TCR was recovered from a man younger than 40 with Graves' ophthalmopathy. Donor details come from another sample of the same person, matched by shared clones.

The CDR3 corresponds to CASSIRSGLPQETQYF. The bases are TGTGCCAGTAGTATCCGGTCTGGACTTCCACAAGAGACCCAGTACTTC. This chain joins TRBV19 to TRBJ2-5; the best D guess is TRBD2, with 5 bases matching. Counted from cysteine to phenylalanine, this CDR3 has 16 amino acids. Only CDR3 DNA remains: 48 bases, in frame from the first base. V lost 3 bases and J lost 2 bases; the stretch between them is 16 bases long. CDR1 and CDR2, looked up from the germline V gene (reference sequence), are LNHDA and SQIVND.